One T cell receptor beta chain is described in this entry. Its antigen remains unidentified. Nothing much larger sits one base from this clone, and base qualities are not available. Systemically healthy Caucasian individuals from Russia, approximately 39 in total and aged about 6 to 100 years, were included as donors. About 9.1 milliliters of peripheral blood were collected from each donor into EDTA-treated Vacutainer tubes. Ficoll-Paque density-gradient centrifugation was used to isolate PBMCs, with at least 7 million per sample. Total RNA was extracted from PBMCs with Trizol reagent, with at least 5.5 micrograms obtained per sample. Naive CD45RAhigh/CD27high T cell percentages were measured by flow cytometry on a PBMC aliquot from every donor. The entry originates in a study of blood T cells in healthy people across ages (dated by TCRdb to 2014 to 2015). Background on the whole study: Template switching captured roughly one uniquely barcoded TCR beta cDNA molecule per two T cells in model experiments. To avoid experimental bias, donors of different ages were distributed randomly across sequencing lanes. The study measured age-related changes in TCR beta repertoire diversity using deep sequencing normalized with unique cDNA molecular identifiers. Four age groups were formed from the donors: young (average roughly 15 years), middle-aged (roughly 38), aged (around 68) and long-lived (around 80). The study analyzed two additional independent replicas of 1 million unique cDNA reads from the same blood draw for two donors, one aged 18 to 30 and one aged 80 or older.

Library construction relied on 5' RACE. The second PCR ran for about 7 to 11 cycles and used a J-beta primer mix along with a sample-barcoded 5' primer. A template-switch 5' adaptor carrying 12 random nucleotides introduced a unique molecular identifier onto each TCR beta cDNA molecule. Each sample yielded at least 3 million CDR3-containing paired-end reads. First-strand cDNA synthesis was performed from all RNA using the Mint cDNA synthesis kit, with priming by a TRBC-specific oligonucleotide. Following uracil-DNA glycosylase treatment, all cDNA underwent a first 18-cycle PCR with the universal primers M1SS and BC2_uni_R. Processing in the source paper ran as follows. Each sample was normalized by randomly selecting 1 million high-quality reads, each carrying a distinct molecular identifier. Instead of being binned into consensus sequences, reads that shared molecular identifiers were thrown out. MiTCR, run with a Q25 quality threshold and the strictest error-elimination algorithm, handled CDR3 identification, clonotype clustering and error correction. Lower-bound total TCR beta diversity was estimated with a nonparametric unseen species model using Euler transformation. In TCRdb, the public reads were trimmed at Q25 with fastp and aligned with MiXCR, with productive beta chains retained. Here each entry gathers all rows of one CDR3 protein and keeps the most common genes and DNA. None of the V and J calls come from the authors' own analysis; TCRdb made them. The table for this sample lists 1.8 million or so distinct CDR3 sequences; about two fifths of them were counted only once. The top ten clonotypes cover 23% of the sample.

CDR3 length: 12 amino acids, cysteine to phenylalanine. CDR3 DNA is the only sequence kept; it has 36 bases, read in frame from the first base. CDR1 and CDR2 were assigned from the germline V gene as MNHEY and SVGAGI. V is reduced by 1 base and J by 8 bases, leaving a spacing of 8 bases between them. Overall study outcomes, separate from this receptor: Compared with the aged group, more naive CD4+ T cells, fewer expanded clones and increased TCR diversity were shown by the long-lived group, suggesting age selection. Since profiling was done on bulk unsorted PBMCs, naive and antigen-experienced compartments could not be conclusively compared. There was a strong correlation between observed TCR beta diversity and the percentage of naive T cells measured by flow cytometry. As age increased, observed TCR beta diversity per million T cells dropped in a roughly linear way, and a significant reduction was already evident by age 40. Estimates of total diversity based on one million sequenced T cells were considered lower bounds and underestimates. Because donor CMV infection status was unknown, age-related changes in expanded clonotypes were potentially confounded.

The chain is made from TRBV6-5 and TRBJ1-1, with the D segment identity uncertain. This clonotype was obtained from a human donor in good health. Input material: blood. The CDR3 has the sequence CASSYLGLEAFF. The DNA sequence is TGTGCCAGCAGTTACTTGGGGTTAGAAGCTTTCTTT.